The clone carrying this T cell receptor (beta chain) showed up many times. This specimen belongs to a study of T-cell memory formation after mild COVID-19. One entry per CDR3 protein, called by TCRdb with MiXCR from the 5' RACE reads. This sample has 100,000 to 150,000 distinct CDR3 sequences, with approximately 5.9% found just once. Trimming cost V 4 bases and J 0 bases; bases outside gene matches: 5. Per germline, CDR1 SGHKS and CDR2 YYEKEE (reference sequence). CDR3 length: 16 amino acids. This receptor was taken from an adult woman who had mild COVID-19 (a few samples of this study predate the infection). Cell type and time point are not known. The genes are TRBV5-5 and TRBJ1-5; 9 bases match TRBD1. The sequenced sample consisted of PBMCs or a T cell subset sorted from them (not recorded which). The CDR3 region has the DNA TGTGCCAGCAGCCGGGACAGGGCTAATAGCAATCAGCCCCAGCATTTT. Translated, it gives CASSRDRANSNQPQHF.